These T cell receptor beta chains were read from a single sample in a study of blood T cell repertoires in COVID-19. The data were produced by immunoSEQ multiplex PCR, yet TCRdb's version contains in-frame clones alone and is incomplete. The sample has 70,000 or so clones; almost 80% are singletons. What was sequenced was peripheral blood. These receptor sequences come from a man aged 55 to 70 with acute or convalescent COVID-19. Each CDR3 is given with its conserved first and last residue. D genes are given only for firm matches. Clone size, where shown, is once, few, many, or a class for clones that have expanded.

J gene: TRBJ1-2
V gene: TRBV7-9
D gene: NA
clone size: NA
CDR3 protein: CASSSTDNYGYTF
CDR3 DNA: TGTGCCAGCAGCTCGACAGATAACTATGGCTACACCTTC

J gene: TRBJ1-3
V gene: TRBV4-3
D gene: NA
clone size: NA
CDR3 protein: CASSQVDTGLYENTIYF
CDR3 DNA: TGCGCCAGCAGCCAAGTCGACACAGGGCTTTACGAAAACACCATATATTTT

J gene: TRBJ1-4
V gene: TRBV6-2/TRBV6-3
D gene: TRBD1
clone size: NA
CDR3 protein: CASSYSGQGYEKLFF
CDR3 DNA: TGTGCCAGCAGTTACTCGGGACAGGGGTATGAAAAACTGTTTTTT

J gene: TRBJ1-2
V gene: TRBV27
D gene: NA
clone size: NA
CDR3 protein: CASSLKGHYGYTF
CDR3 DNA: TGTGCCAGCAGTTTAAAGGGGCACTATGGCTACACCTTC

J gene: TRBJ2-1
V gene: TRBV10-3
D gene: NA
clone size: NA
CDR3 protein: CAISERGNEQFF
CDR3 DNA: TGTGCCATCAGTGAGCGGGGCAATGAGCAGTTCTTC

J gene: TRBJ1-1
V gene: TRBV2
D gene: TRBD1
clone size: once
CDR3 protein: CASSEWGQSNTEAFF
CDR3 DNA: TGTGCCAGCAGTGAATGGGGACAGTCGAACACTGAAGCTTTCTTT

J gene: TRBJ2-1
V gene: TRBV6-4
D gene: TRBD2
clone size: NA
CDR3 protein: CASSDPRKVSGVRRFF
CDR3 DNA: TGTGCCAGCAGTGACCCCCGTAAGGTTAGCGGGGTTCGTCGGTTCTTC

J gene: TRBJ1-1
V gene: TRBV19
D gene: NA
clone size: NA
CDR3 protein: CASSKGGGPARGTEAFF
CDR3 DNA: TGTGCCAGTAGTAAAGGCGGGGGCCCCGCGAGGGGCACTGAAGCTTTCTTT

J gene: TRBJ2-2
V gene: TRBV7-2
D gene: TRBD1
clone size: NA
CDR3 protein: CASSLGTGTNTGEPFF
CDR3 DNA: TGTGCCAGCAGCCTAGGGACAGGCACGAACACCGGGGAGCCGTTTTTT

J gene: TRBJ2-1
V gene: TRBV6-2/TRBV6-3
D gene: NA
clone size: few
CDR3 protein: CASSSTVLYNEQFF
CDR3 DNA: TGTGCCAGCAGTTCGACAGTCCTATACAATGAGCAGTTCTTC

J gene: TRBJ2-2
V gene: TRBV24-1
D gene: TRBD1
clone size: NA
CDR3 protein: CATSEQGAYTGELFF
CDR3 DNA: TGTGCCACCAGTGAACAGGGGGCGTACACCGGGGAGCTGTTTTTT

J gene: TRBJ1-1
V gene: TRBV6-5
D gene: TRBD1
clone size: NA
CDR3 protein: CASSPYTGGTEAFF
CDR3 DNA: TGTGCCAGCAGTCCCTATACAGGGGGCACTGAAGCTTTCTTT

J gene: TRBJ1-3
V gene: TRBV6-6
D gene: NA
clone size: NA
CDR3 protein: CASSPGSTTIYF
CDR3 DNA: TGTGCCAGCAGTCCCGGGTCCACCACCATATATTTT